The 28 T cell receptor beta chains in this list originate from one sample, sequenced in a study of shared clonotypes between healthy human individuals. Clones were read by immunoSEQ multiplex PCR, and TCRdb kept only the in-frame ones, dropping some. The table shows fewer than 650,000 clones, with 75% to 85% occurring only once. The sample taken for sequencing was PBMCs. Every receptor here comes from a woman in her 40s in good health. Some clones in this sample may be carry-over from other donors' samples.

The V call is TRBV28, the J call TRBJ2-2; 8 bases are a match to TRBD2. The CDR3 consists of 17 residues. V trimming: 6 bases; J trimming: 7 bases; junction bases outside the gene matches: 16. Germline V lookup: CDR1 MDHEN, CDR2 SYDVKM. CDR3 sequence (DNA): TGTGCCAGCAGGCATTCGAATAGCGGGACTCTCCTCGGGGAGCTGTTTTTT. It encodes CASRHSNSGTLLGELFF.

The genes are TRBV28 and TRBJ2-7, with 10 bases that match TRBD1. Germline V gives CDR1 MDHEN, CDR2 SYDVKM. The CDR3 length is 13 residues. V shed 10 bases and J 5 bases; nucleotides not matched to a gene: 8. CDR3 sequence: CATAVGTGDEQYF. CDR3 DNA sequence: TGTGCCACCGCCGTCGGGACAGGGGACGAGCAGTACTTC. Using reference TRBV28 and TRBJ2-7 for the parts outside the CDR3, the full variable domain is DVKVTQSSRYLVKRTGEKVFLECVQDMDHENMFWYRQDPGLGLRLIYFSYDVKMKEKGDIPEGYSVSREKKERFSLILESASTNQTSMYLCATAVGTGDEQYFGPGTRLTVT.

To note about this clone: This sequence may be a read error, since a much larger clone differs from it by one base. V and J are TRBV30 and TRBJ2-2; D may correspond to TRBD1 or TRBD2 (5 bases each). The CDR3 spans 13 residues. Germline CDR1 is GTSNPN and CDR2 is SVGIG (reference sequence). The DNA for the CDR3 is TGTGCCTGGAGTGGGACAAACACCGGGGAGCTGGTTTTT. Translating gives CAWSGTNTGELVF.

CDR3 protein: CAISGFTDTQYF. The CDR3 DNA sequence: TGTGCCATCAGTGGCTTCACAGATACGCAGTATTTT. The chain has TRBV10-3 and TRBJ2-3; D is unresolved. CDR1 and CDR2 from the germline V gene are ENHRY and SYGVKD. This CDR3 is built from 12 residues. Between the trimmed V and J ends, which lost 4 bases and 2 bases, there was a span of 4 bases.

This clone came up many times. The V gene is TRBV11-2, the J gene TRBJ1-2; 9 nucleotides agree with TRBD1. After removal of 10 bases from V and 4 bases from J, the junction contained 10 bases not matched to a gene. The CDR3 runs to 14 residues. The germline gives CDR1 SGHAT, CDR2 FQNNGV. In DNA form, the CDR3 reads TGTGCCACGCGTTCCGGGGACAGGGTCTATGGCTACACCTTC. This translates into CATRSGDRVYGYTF.

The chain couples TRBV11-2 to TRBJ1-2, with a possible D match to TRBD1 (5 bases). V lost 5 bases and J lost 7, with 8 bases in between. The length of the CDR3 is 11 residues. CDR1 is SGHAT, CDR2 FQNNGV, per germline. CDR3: CASSPGFGYTF. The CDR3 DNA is TGTGCCAGCAGCCCAGGGTTTGGCTACACCTTC. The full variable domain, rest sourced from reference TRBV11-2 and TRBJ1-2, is EAGVAQSPRYKIIEKRQSVAFWCNPISGHATLYWYQQILGQGPKLLIQFQNNGVVDDSQLPKDRFSAERLKGVDSTLKIQPAKLEDSAVYLCASSPGFGYTFGSGTRLTVV.

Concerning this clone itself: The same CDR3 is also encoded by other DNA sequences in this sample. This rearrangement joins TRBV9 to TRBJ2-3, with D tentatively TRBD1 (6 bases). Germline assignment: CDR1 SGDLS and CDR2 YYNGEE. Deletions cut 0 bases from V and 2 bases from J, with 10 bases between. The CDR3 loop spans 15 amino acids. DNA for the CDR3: TGTGCCAGCAGCGTAGTGACAGGTACCACAGATACGCAGTATTTT. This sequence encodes CASSVVTGTTDTQYF.

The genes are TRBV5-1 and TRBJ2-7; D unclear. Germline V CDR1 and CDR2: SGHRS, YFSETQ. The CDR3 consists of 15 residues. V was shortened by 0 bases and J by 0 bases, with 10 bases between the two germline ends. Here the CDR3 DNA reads TGCGCCAGCAGCTTGGTTCCGAGGAGCTCCTACGAGCAGTACTTC. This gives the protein CASSLVPRSSYEQYF.

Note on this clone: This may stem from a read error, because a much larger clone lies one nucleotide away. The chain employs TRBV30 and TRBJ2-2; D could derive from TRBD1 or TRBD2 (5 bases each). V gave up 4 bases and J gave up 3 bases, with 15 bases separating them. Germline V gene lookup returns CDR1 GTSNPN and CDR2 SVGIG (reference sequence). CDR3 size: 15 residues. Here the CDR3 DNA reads TGTGCCTGGAAAGGAAAGGGACGTGACACCGGGGAGCTGTTTTTT. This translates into CAWKGKGRDTGELFF.

CDR3 amino acids: CASSHGGGFGNQPQHF. The CDR3 coding sequence is TGTGCCAGTAGTCACGGGGGGGGGTTCGGCAATCAGCCCCAGCATTTT. The chain recombines TRBV19 with TRBJ1-5; weak D call: TRBD1 (5 bases). Looked up from germline, CDR1 is LNHDA and CDR2 is SQIVND (reference sequence). The V end was cut by 5 bases, the J end by 2 bases, with 16 bases between. The CDR3 has 16 residues.

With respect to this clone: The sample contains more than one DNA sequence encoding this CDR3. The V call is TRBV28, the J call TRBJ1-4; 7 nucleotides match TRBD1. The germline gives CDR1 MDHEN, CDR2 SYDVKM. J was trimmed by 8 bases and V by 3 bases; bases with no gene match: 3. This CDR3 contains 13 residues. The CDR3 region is CASSFGTEEKLFF. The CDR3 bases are TGTGCCAGCAGTTTTGGGACAGAAGAAAAACTGTTTTTT.

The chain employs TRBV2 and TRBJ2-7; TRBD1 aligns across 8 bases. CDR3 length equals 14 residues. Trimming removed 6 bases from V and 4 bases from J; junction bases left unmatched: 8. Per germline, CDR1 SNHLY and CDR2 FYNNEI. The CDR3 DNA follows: TGTGCCAGCAGGGACAGGGTAACTGGGTACGAGCAGTACTTC. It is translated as CASRDRVTGYEQYF.

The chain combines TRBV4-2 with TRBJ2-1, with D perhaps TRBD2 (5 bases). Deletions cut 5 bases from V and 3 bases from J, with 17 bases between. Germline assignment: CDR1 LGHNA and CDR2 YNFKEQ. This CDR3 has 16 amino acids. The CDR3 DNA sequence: TGTGCCAGCAGCTCCAGCGAGGGTAACGTCTACAATGAGCAGTTCTTC. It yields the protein CASSSSEGNVYNEQFF.

CDR3 region: CASSLRSPSSYEQYF. CDR3 DNA: TGTGCCAGCAGCCTCCGTTCCCCGAGCTCCTACGAGCAGTACTTC. The chain uses TRBV5-4 and TRBJ2-7; no clear D gene. CDR3 size: 15 residues. The germline V and J ends were trimmed by 4 bases and 0 bases, with 14 bases remaining between them. Germline V gene data show CDR1 as SGHNT and CDR2 as YYREEE (reference sequence).

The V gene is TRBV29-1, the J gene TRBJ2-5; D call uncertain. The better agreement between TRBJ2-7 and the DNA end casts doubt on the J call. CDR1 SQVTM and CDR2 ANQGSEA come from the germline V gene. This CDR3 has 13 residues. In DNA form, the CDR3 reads TGCAGCGTCGCGGACCAAGACCCCTACGAGCAGTACTTC. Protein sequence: CSVADQDPYEQYF.

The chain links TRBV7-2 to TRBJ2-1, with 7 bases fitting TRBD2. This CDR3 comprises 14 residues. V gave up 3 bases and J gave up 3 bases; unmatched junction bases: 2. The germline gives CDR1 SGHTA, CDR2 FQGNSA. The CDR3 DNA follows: TGTGCCAGCAGCTTTGCTAGCGGCTACAATGAGCAGTTCTTC. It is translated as CASSFASGYNEQFF.

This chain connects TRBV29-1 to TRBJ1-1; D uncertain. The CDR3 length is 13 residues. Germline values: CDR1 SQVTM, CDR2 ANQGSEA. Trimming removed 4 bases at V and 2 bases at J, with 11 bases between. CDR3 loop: CSVGLSKNTEAFF. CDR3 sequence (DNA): TGCAGCGTTGGCCTCTCAAAAAACACTGAAGCTTTCTTT.

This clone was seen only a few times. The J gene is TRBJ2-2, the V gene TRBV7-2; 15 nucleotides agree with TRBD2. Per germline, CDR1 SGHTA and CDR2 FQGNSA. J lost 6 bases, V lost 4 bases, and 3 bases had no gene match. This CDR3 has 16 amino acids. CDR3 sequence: CASSWTSGRGAGELFF. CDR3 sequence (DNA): TGTGCCAGCAGCTGGACTAGCGGGAGGGGTGCCGGGGAGCTGTTTTTT.

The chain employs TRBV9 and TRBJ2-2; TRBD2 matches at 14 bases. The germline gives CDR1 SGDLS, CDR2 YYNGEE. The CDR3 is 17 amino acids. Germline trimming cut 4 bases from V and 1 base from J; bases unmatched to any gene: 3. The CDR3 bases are TGTGCCAGCAGCAGAGGACTAGCGGGAGGGAACACCGGGGAGCTGTTTTTT. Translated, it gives CASSRGLAGGNTGELFF.

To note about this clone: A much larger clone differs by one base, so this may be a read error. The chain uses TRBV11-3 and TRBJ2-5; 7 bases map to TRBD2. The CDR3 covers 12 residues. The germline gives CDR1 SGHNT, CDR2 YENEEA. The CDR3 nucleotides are TGTGCCAGTAGCGCGGGAGAAGAGACCCAGCACTTC. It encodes CASSAGEETQHF.

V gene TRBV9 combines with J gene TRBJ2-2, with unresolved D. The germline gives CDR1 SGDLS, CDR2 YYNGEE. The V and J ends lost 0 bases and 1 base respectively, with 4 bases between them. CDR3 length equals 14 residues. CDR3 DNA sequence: TGTGCCAGCAGCGTAGGGTGGAACACCGGGGAGCTGTTTTTT. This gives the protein CASSVGWNTGELFF.

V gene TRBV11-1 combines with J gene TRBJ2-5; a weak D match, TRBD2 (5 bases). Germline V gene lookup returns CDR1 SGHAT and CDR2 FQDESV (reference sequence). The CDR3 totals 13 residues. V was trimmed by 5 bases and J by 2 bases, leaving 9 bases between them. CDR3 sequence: CASSKDWQETQYF. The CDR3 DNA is TGTGCCAGCAGCAAGGACTGGCAAGAGACCCAGTACTTC.

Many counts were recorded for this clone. The CDR3 DNA sequence: TGTGCCAGCAGTTCCGGGGGTGAAAAACTGTTTTTT. It codes for CASSSGGEKLFF. The chain links TRBV27 to TRBJ1-4; D is possibly TRBD1 (5 bases). Trimming removed 4 bases from V and 7 bases from J, with 7 bases in between. In germline, CDR1 is MNHEY, CDR2 SMNVEV (reference sequence). The CDR3 has 12 amino acids.

The CDR3 loop is CAISGTGGNQPQHF. Written as DNA, the CDR3 is TGTGCCATCAGTGGGACAGGGGGCAATCAGCCCCAGCATTTT. V is TRBV10-3 and J is TRBJ1-5; 9 nucleotides line up with TRBD1. Trimming at V came to 4 bases and at J to 2 bases, leaving 0 bases not matched to a gene. Looked up from germline, CDR1 is ENHRY and CDR2 is SYGVKD. The CDR3 spans 14 residues.

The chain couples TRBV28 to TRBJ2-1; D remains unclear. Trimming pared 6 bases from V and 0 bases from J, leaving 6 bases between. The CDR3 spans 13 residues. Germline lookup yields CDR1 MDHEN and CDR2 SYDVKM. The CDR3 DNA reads TGTGCCAGCAGCCCTGCCTCCTACAATGAGCAGTTCTTC. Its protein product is CASSPASYNEQFF.

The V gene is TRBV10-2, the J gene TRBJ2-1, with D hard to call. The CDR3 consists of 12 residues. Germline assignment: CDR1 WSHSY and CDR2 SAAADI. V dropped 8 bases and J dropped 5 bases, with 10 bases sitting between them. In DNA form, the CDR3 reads TGCGCCAGCGGAAGCGTCCACAATGAGCAGTTCTTC. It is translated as CASGSVHNEQFF.

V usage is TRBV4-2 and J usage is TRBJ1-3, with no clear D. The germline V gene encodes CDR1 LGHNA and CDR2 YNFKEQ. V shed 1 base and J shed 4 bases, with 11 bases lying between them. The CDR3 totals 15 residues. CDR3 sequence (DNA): TGTGCCAGCAGCCAAGCCCAGGAAGCCGGAAACACCATATATTTT. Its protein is CASSQAQEAGNTIYF.

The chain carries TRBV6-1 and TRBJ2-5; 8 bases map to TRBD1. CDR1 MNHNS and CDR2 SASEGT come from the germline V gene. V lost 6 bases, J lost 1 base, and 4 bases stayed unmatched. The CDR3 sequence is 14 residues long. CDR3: CASSWTGPQETQYF. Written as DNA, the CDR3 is TGTGCCAGCAGCTGGACAGGGCCCCAAGAGACCCAGTACTTC.